This is a list of T cell receptor beta chains from one sample in a study of blood T cell repertoires in COVID-19. The data were produced by immunoSEQ multiplex PCR, yet TCRdb's version contains in-frame clones alone and is incomplete. This sample yields 250,000 or so clones, of which roughly 90% are seen a single time; 2.5% to 3% belongs to the top ten. Material: PBMCs or T cells enriched from blood (not recorded which). The receptors stem from a man aged 35 to 55 who had been exposed to COVID-19. Each CDR3 is given with its conserved first and last residue. The D gene is left open where the match is weak. Size tells how often a clone was seen (once, few, many) or the class of an expanded clone, and some rows leave it out.

j_gene,abundance,d_gene,v_gene,CDR3aa,CDR3nt
TRBJ2-2,-,-,TRBV3-1/TRBV3-2,CASSQEVGATGELFF,TGTGCCAGCAGCCAAGAAGTGGGAGCGACCGGGGAGCTGTTTTTT
TRBJ2-2,-,-,TRBV27,CASTGSGGELFF,TGTGCCAGCACGGGGTCCGGTGGGGAGCTGTTTTTT
TRBJ1-3,-,TRBD1,TRBV29-1,CSASRDSSGNTIYF,TGCAGCGCCTCCAGGGACAGCTCTGGAAACACCATATATTTT
TRBJ2-5,-,TRBD1,TRBV5-1,CASSLEGADGTQYF,TGCGCCAGCAGCTTGGAGGGGGCGGATGGGACCCAGTACTTC
TRBJ2-1,-,-,TRBV30,CAWSGQLYNEQFF,TGTGCCTGGAGTGGACAGCTATACAATGAGCAGTTCTTC
TRBJ1-5,-,TRBD1,TRBV12-5,CASGTGNNQPQHF,TGTGCTAGTGGGACAGGGAACAATCAGCCCCAGCATTTT
TRBJ2-2,-,-,TRBV2,CASSALASNTGELFF,TGTGCCAGCAGTGCGCTAGCGTCGAACACCGGGGAGCTGTTTTTT
TRBJ1-3,once,TRBD1,TRBV11-2,CASSLVAGGSGNTIYF,TGTGCCAGCAGCTTAGTCGCAGGGGGCTCTGGAAACACCATATATTTT
TRBJ1-3,-,-,TRBV6-5,CASSSGVRSGNTIYF,TGTGCCAGCAGTTCAGGGGTTCGCTCTGGAAACACCATATATTTT
TRBJ1-1,few,-,TRBV11-2,CASSLLTGLNTEAFF,TGTGCCAGCAGCTTACTAACAGGACTAAACACTGAAGCTTTCTTT
TRBJ2-5,-,-,TRBV6-7,CASSQPGRSLETQYF,TGTGCCAGCAGCCAACCGGGTCGCAGCCTGGAGACCCAGTACTTC
TRBJ1-2,-,-,TRBV2,CASGLYRANYGYTF,TGTGCCAGCGGTCTCTACAGGGCAAACTATGGCTACACCTTC
TRBJ2-7,-,-,TRBV11-2,CASSRSYEQYF,TGTGCCAGCAGCCGGAGCTACGAGCAGTACTTC
TRBJ1-1,-,-,TRBV7-9,CASSLASTGMNTEAFF,TGTGCCAGCAGCTTAGCGAGTACGGGGATGAACACTGAAGCTTTCTTT
TRBJ1-1,-,-,TRBV6-5,CASSLIETGSVAFF,TGTGCCAGCAGTTTAATTGAGACGGGTAGTGTAGCTTTCTTT
TRBJ1-6,-,-,TRBV6-1,CASSEGGLNNSPLHF,TGTGCCAGCAGTGAAGGTGGTCTAAATAATTCACCCCTCCACTTT
TRBJ1-4,-,TRBD1,TRBV15,CATSRGVQGQNEKLFF,TGTGCCACCAGCAGAGGGGTACAGGGGCAAAATGAAAAACTGTTTTTT
TRBJ2-7,once,TRBD1,TRBV30,CAWSSGQGINYEQYF,TGTGCCTGGAGCTCCGGACAGGGGATAAACTACGAGCAGTACTTC
TRBJ2-1,-,TRBD2,TRBV30,CAWSVLAGLGNEQFF,TGTGCCTGGAGTGTACTAGCGGGCTTGGGGAATGAGCAGTTCTTC
TRBJ2-5,-,TRBD2,TRBV29-1,CSVQKGTSGVRETQYF,TGCAGCGTCCAGAAAGGGACTAGCGGGGTCCGGGAGACCCAGTACTTC
TRBJ1-2,-,TRBD1,TRBV7-2,CASSPTGVSYTF,TGTGCCAGCAGCCCAACAGGGGTGAGCTACACCTTC
TRBJ1-3,-,-,TRBV13,CASSSTSPRDGEWIGNTIYF,TGTGCCAGCAGCTCTACGTCTCCGCGGGACGGCGAGTGGATCGGAAACACCATATATTTT
TRBJ2-7,-,-,TRBV6-2/TRBV6-3,CASSLTENRGYEQYF,TGTGCCAGCAGCCTAACGGAAAACCGGGGATACGAGCAGTACTTC
TRBJ1-2,-,-,TRBV5-1,CASRGQGPVYGYTF,TGCGCCAGTAGAGGTCAGGGGCCTGTCTATGGCTACACCTTC
TRBJ1-2,-,-,TRBV12-3/TRBV12-4,CASSGQFIYGYTF,TGTGCCAGCAGTGGACAGTTTATCTATGGCTACACCTTC
TRBJ2-7,-,-,TRBV11-1,CASSPNEAYYEQYF,TGTGCCAGCAGCCCTAATGAGGCCTACTACGAGCAGTACTTC
TRBJ2-7,-,-,TRBV9,CASSVAPAGTYEQYF,TGTGCCAGCAGCGTCGCCCCGGCAGGGACCTACGAGCAGTACTTC
TRBJ2-1,-,-,TRBV5-4,CASSLDVRGSYNEQFF,TGTGCCAGCAGCTTGGACGTCCGGGGTTCCTACAATGAGCAGTTCTTC
TRBJ1-4,once,TRBD1,TRBV5-4,CASSSGQGATNEKLFF,TGTGCCAGCAGCTCGGGACAGGGAGCAACTAATGAAAAACTGTTTTTT
TRBJ1-1,-,-,TRBV10-1,CASSESLLNTEAFF,TGCGCCAGCAGTGAGAGCTTACTGAACACTGAAGCTTTCTTT
TRBJ1-4,once,TRBD1,TRBV4-2,CASSHRDRGLELFF,TGTGCCAGCAGCCACCGGGACAGGGGCTTGGAACTGTTTTTT
TRBJ2-1,-,-,TRBV5-1,CASSLDDSYNEQFF,TGCGCCAGCAGCTTGGACGATAGCTACAATGAGCAGTTCTTC
TRBJ1-6,-,-,TRBV19,CASSAIGNSPLHF,TGTGCCAGTAGCGCTATTGGTAATTCACCCCTCCACTTT
TRBJ1-1,-,-,TRBV12-3/TRBV12-4,CASSPDFLSEAFF,TGTGCCAGCAGTCCGGACTTTCTTTCTGAAGCTTTCTTT
TRBJ2-7,-,-,TRBV11-1,CASSLGVTYEQYF,TGTGCCAGCAGCTTAGGAGTAACCTACGAGCAGTACTTC
TRBJ2-7,-,TRBD1,TRBV28,CASSLRIMRTGFGLYEQYF,TGTGCCAGCAGTTTACGAATCATGCGGACAGGCTTCGGCCTATACGAGCAGTACTTC
TRBJ1-1,-,TRBD1,TRBV15,CATSRGTGGMNTEAFF,TGTGCCACCAGCAGAGGAACAGGGGGAATGAACACTGAAGCTTTCTTT
TRBJ1-4,-,-,TRBV11-2,CASSLVLRDPHNEKLFF,TGTGCCAGCAGCTTAGTCCTCAGGGATCCACATAATGAAAAACTGTTTTTT
TRBJ1-2,-,TRBD1,TRBV19,CASTQGTGEGYTF,TGTGCCAGTACCCAAGGGACAGGGGAAGGCTACACCTTC
TRBJ1-4,-,-,TRBV5-6,CASSSRQVLTNEKLFF,TGTGCCAGCAGCTCCCGACAGGTTCTGACTAATGAAAAACTGTTTTTT
TRBJ1-2,-,-,TRBV30,CAWSVSPGYGYTF,TGTGCCTGGAGTGTCTCCCCGGGCTATGGCTACACCTTC
TRBJ2-1,-,-,TRBV4-3,CASSQDNVGQGRQFF,TGCGCCAGCAGCCAAGATAATGTAGGGCAGGGTAGGCAGTTCTTC
TRBJ2-3,-,TRBD2,TRBV28,CASRRTSTDTQYF,TGTGCCAGCAGGAGGACTAGTACAGATACGCAGTATTTT
TRBJ2-7,-,-,TRBV7-2,CASSLAGGLTYEQYF,TGTGCCAGCAGCTTAGCCGGCGGCTTAACCTACGAGCAGTACTTC
TRBJ2-2,-,TRBD2,TRBV19,CASSISFSSGRAGELFF,TGTGCCAGTAGTATTTCTTTTTCGAGCGGGAGGGCCGGGGAGCTGTTTTTT
TRBJ1-3,once,-,TRBV11-3,CASSLGTRGNTIYF,TGTGCCAGCAGCCTTGGGACAAGGGGAAACACCATATATTTT
TRBJ2-3,-,-,TRBV7-2,CASTDGDTQYF,TGTGCCAGCACCGACGGGGATACGCAGTATTTT
TRBJ2-7,-,-,TRBV7-6,CASSLRSGAVEQYF,TGTGCCAGCAGCTTAAGGTCAGGGGCGGTCGAGCAGTACTTC
TRBJ2-5,-,-,TRBV19,CASSSSGRETQYF,TGTGCCAGTAGTTCGAGCGGGCGAGAGACCCAGTACTTC
TRBJ1-6,medium-sized,TRBD1,TRBV28,CASSLWGTENNSPLHF,TGTGCCAGCAGTTTATGGGGGACAGAAAATAATTCACCCCTCCACTTT
TRBJ2-7,-,-,TRBV30,CAWSGGNEQYF,TGTGCCTGGAGCGGGGGTAACGAGCAGTACTTC
TRBJ1-2,-,-,TRBV9,CASSVGQFYGYTF,TGTGCCAGCAGCGTAGGGCAGTTCTATGGCTACACCTTC
TRBJ1-2,-,TRBD1,TRBV10-3,CAISESLQGARNGYTF,TGTGCCATCAGTGAGTCCCTACAGGGGGCGCGAAATGGCTACACCTTC
TRBJ1-6,-,-,TRBV11-2,CASSLEAGYYNSPLHF,TGTGCCAGCAGCTTAGAGGCAGGCTACTATAATTCACCCCTCCACTTT
TRBJ1-2,-,TRBD1,TRBV5-4,CASSATGTGYGYTF,TGTGCCAGCAGCGCTACCGGGACAGGCTATGGCTACACCTTC
TRBJ2-4,-,TRBD2,TRBV25-1,CASSEGTSGIGIQYF,TGTGCCAGCAGTGAGGGGACTAGCGGGATAGGCATTCAGTACTTC
TRBJ1-3,-,-,TRBV5-4,CASSYTDSSSGNTIYF,TGTGCCAGCAGCTATACGGACAGTAGCTCTGGAAACACCATATATTTT
TRBJ1-2,-,-,TRBV27,CASRGGPGYGYTF,TGTGCCAGCAGGGGGGGGCCTGGCTACGGCTACACCTTC
TRBJ2-1,-,TRBD2,TRBV28,CASSLPSGSSYNEQFF,TGTGCCAGCAGTCTCCCCAGCGGGAGCTCCTACAATGAGCAGTTCTTC
TRBJ1-2,few,TRBD1,TRBV5-4,CASSSDRAFNGYTF,TGTGCCAGCAGCAGTGACAGGGCCTTTAATGGCTACACCTTC